This T cell receptor (beta chain) was identified during a study of metastatic and nonmetastatic thyroid tumors. Every patient was untreated before thyroid surgery. Looked up from germline, CDR1 is SGHRS and CDR2 is YFSETQ. The CDR3 length is 16 residues. V lost 0 bases and J lost 3, with 12 bases in between. With MiXCR, TCRdb called clones anew from the PCR reads. The table has about 10,000 clones, less than 30% seen once; the top ten hold approximately 9.4%. The chain uses TRBV5-1 and TRBJ2-2, with D possibly being TRBD1 or TRBD2 (5 bases each). This receptor was obtained from a female donor with papillary thyroid cancer or a benign thyroid nodule (not recorded which). Some clones in this sample may be carry-over from other donors' samples. The sequenced material came from tumor tissue. CDR3 sequence (DNA): TGCGCCAGCAGCTTGGCCGAGGGGCCCGACACCGGGGAGCTGTTTTTT. Protein product: CASSLAEGPDTGELFF.